These T cell receptor beta chains were read from a single sample in a study of regulatory T cells in long-lasting Graves disease. MiXCR, applied by TCRdb to the multiplex PCR reads, yields one record per CDR3 protein. This table holds roughly 350,000 distinct CDR3 sequences, 15% to 20% found once. These data were also filed under a second study, of T cells in Graves' hyperthyroidism and ophthalmopathy.

The specimen was peripheral blood mononuclear cells (PBMCs), collected at new diagnosis, from a patient treated with antithyroid drugs. These receptors were obtained from a woman younger than 35 with Graves disease. CDR3s include the opening cysteine and the closing phenylalanine or tryptophan. Each record gives: clone size, D gene, V gene, CDR3 length, J gene, CDR3 protein, CDR3 DNA. The D gene is left open where the match is weak. Clone size, where shown, is once, few, many, or a class for clones that have expanded.

abundance: -
d_gene: TRBD2
v_gene: TRBV7-3
len: 13
j_gene: TRBJ2-1
CDR3aa: CASSPYLGTSIFF
CDR3nt: TGTGCCAGCAGCCCGTACCTCGGGACTAGTATTTTCTTC

abundance: many
d_gene: TRBD1
v_gene: TRBV28
len: 18
j_gene: TRBJ1-1
CDR3aa: CASSLPPGAGGLGTEAFF
CDR3nt: TGTGCCAGCAGTTTACCCCCTGGGGCAGGGGGCTTGGGCACTGAAGCTTTCTTT

abundance: few
d_gene: -
v_gene: TRBV7-8
len: 15
j_gene: TRBJ1-1
CDR3aa: CASSLVGRQNTEAFF
CDR3nt: TGTGCCAGCAGCTTAGTGGGACGGCAGAACACTGAAGCTTTCTTT

abundance: many
d_gene: -
v_gene: TRBV20-1
len: 14
j_gene: TRBJ2-7
CDR3aa: CSARDPIFSYEQYF
CDR3nt: TGCAGTGCTAGAGATCCGATCTTTTCCTACGAGCAGTACTTC

abundance: -
d_gene: -
v_gene: TRBV7-9
len: 15
j_gene: TRBJ2-2
CDR3aa: CASSLPTRNTGELFF
CDR3nt: TGTGCCAGCAGCTTACCGACACGGAACACCGGGGAGCTGTTTTTT

abundance: many
d_gene: -
v_gene: TRBV5-1
len: 12
j_gene: TRBJ1-2
CDR3aa: CASKGTAYGYTF
CDR3nt: TGCGCCAGCAAGGGGACCGCGTATGGCTACACCTTC

abundance: -
d_gene: TRBD2
v_gene: TRBV2
len: 13
j_gene: TRBJ2-3
CDR3aa: CAKGTSRTDTQYF
CDR3nt: TGTGCCAAAGGGACTAGCCGCACAGATACGCAGTATTTT

abundance: many
d_gene: -
v_gene: TRBV3-1
len: 14
j_gene: TRBJ1-1
CDR3aa: CASSQVGGDTEAFF
CDR3nt: TGCGCCAGCAGCCAAGTAGGCGGGGACACTGAAGCTTTCTTT

abundance: many
d_gene: -
v_gene: TRBV12-3/TRBV12-4
len: 15
j_gene: TRBJ2-2
CDR3aa: CASSPGQQNTGELFF
CDR3nt: TGTGCCAGCAGCCCGGGACAACAGAACACCGGGGAGCTGTTTTTT

abundance: few
d_gene: TRBD1
v_gene: TRBV20-1
len: 16
j_gene: TRBJ2-1
CDR3aa: CSAQTGFGGTYNEQFF
CDR3nt: TGCAGTGCCCAGACAGGGTTTGGGGGTACGTACAATGAGCAGTTCTTC

abundance: few
d_gene: -
v_gene: TRBV28
len: 15
j_gene: TRBJ2-5
CDR3aa: CASSFLLGGQETQYF
CDR3nt: TGTGCCAGCAGTTTCTTATTGGGGGGCCAAGAGACCCAGTACTTC

abundance: many
d_gene: -
v_gene: TRBV5-1
len: 15
j_gene: TRBJ1-2
CDR3aa: CASSLSSGKNYGYTF
CDR3nt: TGCGCCAGCAGCTTGAGTAGCGGGAAGAACTATGGCTACACCTTC

abundance: few
d_gene: -
v_gene: TRBV7-9
len: 14
j_gene: TRBJ2-7
CDR3aa: CASSLDSGLPEQYF
CDR3nt: TGTGCCAGCAGCCTGGACAGCGGTCTGCCCGAGCAGTACTTC

abundance: many
d_gene: TRBD1
v_gene: TRBV18
len: 16
j_gene: TRBJ2-7
CDR3aa: CASSPGQGQGSYEQYF
CDR3nt: TGTGCCAGCTCACCGGGACAGGGGCAGGGCTCCTACGAGCAGTACTTC

abundance: many
d_gene: -
v_gene: TRBV20-1
len: 15
j_gene: TRBJ2-1
CDR3aa: CSARDLAVSYNEQFF
CDR3nt: TGCAGTGCTAGAGATTTGGCTGTCTCCTACAATGAGCAGTTCTTC

abundance: few
d_gene: TRBD2
v_gene: TRBV13
len: 16
j_gene: TRBJ2-2
CDR3aa: CASSLRTSGITGELFF
CDR3nt: TGTGCCAGCAGCCTCCGGACTAGCGGGATTACCGGGGAGCTGTTTTTT

abundance: many
d_gene: TRBD2
v_gene: TRBV20-1
len: 14
j_gene: TRBJ2-3
CDR3aa: CSARLAGGTDTQYF
CDR3nt: TGCAGTGCTAGACTAGCGGGAGGCACAGATACGCAGTATTTT